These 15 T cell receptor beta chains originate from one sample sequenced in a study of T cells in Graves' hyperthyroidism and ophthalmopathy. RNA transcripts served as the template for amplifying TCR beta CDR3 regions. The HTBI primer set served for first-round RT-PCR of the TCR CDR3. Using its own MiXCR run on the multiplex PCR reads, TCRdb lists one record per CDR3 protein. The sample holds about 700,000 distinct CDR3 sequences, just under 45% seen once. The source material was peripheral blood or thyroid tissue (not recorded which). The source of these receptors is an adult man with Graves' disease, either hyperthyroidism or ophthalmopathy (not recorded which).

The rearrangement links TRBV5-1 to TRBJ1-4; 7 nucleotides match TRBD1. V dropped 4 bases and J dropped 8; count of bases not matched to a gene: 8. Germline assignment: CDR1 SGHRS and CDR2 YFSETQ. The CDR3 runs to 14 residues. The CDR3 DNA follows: TGCGCCAGCAGCCCCGGGACAGTTGGAGAAAAACTGTTTTTT. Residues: CASSPGTVGEKLFF.

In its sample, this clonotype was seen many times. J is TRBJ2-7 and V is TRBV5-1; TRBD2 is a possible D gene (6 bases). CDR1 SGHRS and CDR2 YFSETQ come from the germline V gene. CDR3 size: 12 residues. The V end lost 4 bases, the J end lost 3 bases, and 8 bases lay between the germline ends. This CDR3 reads CASSPGVYEQYF. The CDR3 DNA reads TGCGCCAGCAGCCCGGGGGTCTACGAGCAGTACTTC.

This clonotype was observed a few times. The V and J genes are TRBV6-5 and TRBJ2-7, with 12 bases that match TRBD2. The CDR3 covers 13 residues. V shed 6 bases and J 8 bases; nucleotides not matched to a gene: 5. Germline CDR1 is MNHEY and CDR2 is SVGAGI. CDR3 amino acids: CASRLAGGPKQYF. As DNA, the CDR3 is TGTGCCAGCAGGCTAGCGGGAGGGCCTAAGCAGTACTTC.

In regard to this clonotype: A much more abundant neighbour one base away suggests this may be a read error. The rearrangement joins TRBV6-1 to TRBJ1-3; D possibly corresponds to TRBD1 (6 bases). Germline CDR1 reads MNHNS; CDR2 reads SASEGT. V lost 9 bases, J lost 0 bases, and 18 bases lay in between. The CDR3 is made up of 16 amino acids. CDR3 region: CASSMAGQYSGNTIYF. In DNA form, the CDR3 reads TGTGCCAGTAGTATGGCCGGACAGTACTCTGGAAACACCATATATTTT.

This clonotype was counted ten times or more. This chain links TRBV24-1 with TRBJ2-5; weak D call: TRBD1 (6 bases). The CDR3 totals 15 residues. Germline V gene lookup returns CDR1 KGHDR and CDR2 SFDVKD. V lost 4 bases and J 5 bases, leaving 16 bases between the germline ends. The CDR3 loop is CATSDATGKRETQYF. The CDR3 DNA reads TGTGCCACCAGTGACGCTACAGGGAAGAGGGAGACCCAGTACTTC.

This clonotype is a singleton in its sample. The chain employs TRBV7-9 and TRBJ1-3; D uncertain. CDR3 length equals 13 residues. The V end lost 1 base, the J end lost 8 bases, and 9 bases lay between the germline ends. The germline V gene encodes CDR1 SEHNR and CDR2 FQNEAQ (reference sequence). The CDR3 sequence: CASSLVGRYTIYF. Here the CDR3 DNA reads TGTGCCAGCAGCTTAGTAGGGAGGTACACCATATATTTT.

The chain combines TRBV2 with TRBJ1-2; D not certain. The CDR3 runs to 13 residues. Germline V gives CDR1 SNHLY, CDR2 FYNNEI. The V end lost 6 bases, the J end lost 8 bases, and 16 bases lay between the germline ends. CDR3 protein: CASRVPVPVGYTF. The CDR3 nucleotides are TGTGCCAGCAGAGTCCCAGTCCCCGTGGGCTACACCTTC.

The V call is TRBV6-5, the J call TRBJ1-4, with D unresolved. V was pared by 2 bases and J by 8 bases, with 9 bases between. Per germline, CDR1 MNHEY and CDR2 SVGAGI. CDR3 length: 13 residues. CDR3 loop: CASSYGVDEKLFF. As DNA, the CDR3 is TGTGCCAGCAGTTACGGGGTTGACGAAAAACTGTTTTTT.

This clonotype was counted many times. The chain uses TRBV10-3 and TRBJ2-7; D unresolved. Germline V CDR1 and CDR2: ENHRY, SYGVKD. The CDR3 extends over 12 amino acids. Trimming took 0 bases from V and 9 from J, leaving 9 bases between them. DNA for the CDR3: TGTGCCATCAGTGAGTCCCCAGCTAGGCAGTACTTC. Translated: CAISESPARQYF.

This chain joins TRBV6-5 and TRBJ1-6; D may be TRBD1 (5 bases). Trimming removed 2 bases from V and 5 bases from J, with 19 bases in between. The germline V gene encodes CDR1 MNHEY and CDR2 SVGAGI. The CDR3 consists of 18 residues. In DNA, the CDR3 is TGTGCCAGCAGTTACGATCTGGGGTCGGACAAGAATAATTCACCCCTCCACTTT. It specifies CASSYDLGSDKNNSPLHF.

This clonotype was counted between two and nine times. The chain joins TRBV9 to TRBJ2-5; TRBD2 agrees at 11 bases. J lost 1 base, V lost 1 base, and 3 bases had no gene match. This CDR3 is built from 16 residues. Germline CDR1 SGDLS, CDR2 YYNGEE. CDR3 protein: CASSVLSGGVQETQYF. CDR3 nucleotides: TGTGCCAGCAGCGTACTTAGCGGGGGGGTCCAAGAGACCCAGTACTTC.

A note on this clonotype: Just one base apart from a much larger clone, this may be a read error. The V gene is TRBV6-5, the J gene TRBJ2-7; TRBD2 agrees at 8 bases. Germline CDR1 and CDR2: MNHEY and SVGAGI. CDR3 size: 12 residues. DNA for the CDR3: TGTGCCATCAGTTACTCGGGGGGGGAGCAGTACTTC. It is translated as CAISYSGGEQYF.

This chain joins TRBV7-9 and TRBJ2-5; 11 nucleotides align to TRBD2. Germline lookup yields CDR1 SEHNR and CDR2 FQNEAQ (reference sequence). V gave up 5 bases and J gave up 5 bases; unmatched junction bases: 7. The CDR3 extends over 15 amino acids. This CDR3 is CASSTLGLADETQYF. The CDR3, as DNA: TGTGCCAGCAGCACCCTGGGACTAGCGGACGAGACCCAGTACTTC. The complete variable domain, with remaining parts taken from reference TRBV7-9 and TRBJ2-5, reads DTGVSQNPRHKITKRGQNVTFRCDPISEHNRLYWYRQTLGQGPEFLTYFQNEAQLEKSRLLSDRFSAERPKGSFSTLEIQRTEQGDSAMYLCASSTLGLADETQYFGPGTRLLVL.

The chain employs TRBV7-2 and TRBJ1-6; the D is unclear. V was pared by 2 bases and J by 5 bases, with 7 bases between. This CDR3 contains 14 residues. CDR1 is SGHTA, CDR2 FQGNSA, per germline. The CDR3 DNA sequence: TGTGCCAGCAGCTTACTTAGTAATAATTCACCCCTCCACTTT. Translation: CASSLLSNNSPLHF.

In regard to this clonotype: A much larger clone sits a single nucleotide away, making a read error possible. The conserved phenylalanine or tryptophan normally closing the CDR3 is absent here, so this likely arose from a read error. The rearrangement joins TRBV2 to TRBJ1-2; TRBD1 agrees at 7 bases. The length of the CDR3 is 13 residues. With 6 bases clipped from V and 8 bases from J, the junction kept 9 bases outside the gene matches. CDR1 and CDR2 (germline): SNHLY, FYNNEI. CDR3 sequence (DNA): TGTGCCAGCAGCGCGGACAGGAGGGGCGGCTACACCTAC. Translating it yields CASSADRRGGYTY.